Listed below are T cell receptor beta chains from one sample, sequenced in a study of regulatory T cells in long-lasting Graves disease. TCRdb used MiXCR to reprocess the multiplex PCR reads, holding one entry per CDR3 protein. Of 350,000 to 450,000 distinct CDR3 sequences listed, 10% to 15% are singletons. These records were also assigned to another study, of T cells in Graves' hyperthyroidism and ophthalmopathy.

Sequenced material: peripheral blood mononuclear cells (PBMCs), taken at new diagnosis, from a patient treated with antithyroid drugs. The receptor set was obtained from a woman younger than 30 with Graves disease. Both conserved end residues are part of each CDR3. The D gene is left open where the match is weak. The size of a clone is reported for some rows only, either as once, few or many, or as a class for expanded clones.

CDR3 length,V gene,D gene,J gene,clone size,CDR3 DNA,CDR3 protein
21,TRBV5-1,TRBD2,TRBJ2-2,many,TGCGCCAGCAGCTTGGCAGTTAGGGGCCTAGCGGGGTCCCCGAACACCGGGGAGCTGTTTTTT,CASSLAVRGLAGSPNTGELFF
16,TRBV12-3/TRBV12-4,TRBD2,TRBJ2-5,many,TGTGCCAGCAGTTCGGAGACTAGCGGGAGTATCGAGACCCAGTACTTC,CASSSETSGSIETQYF
13,TRBV20-1,-,TRBJ1-2,few,TGCAGTGCCCCTATCAATATGCCCTATGGCTACACCTTC,CSAPINMPYGYTF
14,TRBV12-3/TRBV12-4,-,TRBJ1-2,many,TGTGCCAGCAGTATCCGACACCTTAACTATGGCTACACCTTC,CASSIRHLNYGYTF
15,TRBV27,TRBD1,TRBJ1-1,few,TGTGCCAGCAGTCTACAGGGGGTCGGTTTAACTGAAGCTTTCTTT,CASSLQGVGLTEAFF
16,TRBV3-1,-,TRBJ1-3,-,TGTGCCAGCAGCCCAGCCGGGCATAGCTCTGGAAACACCATATATTTT,CASSPAGHSSGNTIYF
21,TRBV2,-,TRBJ1-2,many,TGTGCCAGCGTTGGGGATGCCCGAGATAGGTCCGCCCGGGAGGGCTACTATGGCTACACCTTC,CASVGDARDRSAREGYYGYTF
18,TRBV6-5,TRBD2,TRBJ2-1,-,TGTGCCAGCAGTTATACGGCGAGTAGCGGGAGGTCCTACAATGAGCAGTTCTTC,CASSYTASSGRSYNEQFF
13,TRBV15,-,TRBJ1-5,many,TGTGCCACCAGTCTATATAGCAATCAGCCCCAGCATTTT,CATSLYSNQPQHF
14,TRBV3-1,-,TRBJ2-2,-,TGTGCCAGCAGCCCTGAAGGGGACACCGGGGAGCTGTTTTTT,CASSPEGDTGELFF
17,TRBV7-6,TRBD2,TRBJ2-5,-,TGTGCCAGCAGTAGAGGGCTAGCGGGAGTGGGTAAGGAGACCCAGTACTTC,CASSRGLAGVGKETQYF
16,TRBV15,TRBD2,TRBJ2-2,many,TGTGCCACCAGCGGTTGGGCTAGCGGGAGCCCCGGGGAGCTGTTTTTT,CATSGWASGSPGELFF
14,TRBV10-3,-,TRBJ1-1,many,TGTGCCATCAGTGAGCCTACAGAGAACACTGAAGCTTTCTTT,CAISEPTENTEAFF
14,TRBV6-2/TRBV6-3,TRBD2,TRBJ2-1,many,TGTGCCAGCAGTTACGGGACTAGGAGCGATGAGCAGTTCTTC,CASSYGTRSDEQFF
14,TRBV12-3/TRBV12-4,-,TRBJ2-5,-,TGTGCCAGCGGTTGGGTTATTAGCCCGGAGACCCAGTACTTC,CASGWVISPETQYF
17,TRBV18,TRBD1,TRBJ1-2,many,TGTGCCAGCTCACCACGTCAGGGGGCAGGCTTCCCCAGTGGCTACACCTTC,CASSPRQGAGFPSGYTF
14,TRBV3-1,TRBD1,TRBJ1-2,many,TGTGCCAGCAGCCAAGATTGGACAGGGAGTGGCTACACCTTC,CASSQDWTGSGYTF
13,TRBV7-3,-,TRBJ2-5,-,TGTGCCAGCAGGAAAGGTCTACTGGAGACCCAGTACTTC,CASRKGLLETQYF
13,TRBV7-9,-,TRBJ2-2,many,TGTGCCAGCAGCTTTAGTGGGACCGGGGAGCTGTTTTTT,CASSFSGTGELFF
15,TRBV5-5,TRBD2,TRBJ2-7,-,TGTGCCAGCAGACGACTAGCGGGGAGCTCCTACGAGCAGTACTTC,CASRRLAGSSYEQYF
17,TRBV27,TRBD2,TRBJ2-2,many,TGTGCCAGCAGTTTGATGGGACTAGCGGGAGCAACCGGAAAGCTGTTTTTT,CASSLMGLAGATGKLFF
14,TRBV7-9,TRBD2,TRBJ2-3,many,TGTGCCAGCAGCTATCGCCGGGGAGGGGATACGCAGTATTTT,CASSYRRGGDTQYF
15,TRBV7-3,-,TRBJ2-2,many,TGTGCCAGCAGCTTACTGGACGGGTCGGGCGGGGAGCTGTTTTTT,CASSLLDGSGGELFF
15,TRBV12-3/TRBV12-4,-,TRBJ2-1,many,TGTGCCAGCAGTTTAGGGACTCTTTCCTACAATGAGCAGTTCTTC,CASSLGTLSYNEQFF
15,TRBV2,-,TRBJ1-5,many,TGTGCCAGCAGTGTACGGGAGGGGTACAATCAGCCCCAGCATTTT,CASSVREGYNQPQHF
18,TRBV20-1,-,TRBJ2-2,few,TGCAGTGCCCGAAATATCCTGGACCGGGCAGCGAACACCGGGGAGCTGTTTTTT,CSARNILDRAANTGELFF
13,TRBV20-1,-,TRBJ1-1,many,TGCAGTGCTAGAGGGGTGGTTAACACTGAAGCTTTCTTT,CSARGVVNTEAFF
13,TRBV18,-,TRBJ2-3,many,TGTGCCAGCTCACCACCGAGCACAGATACGCAGTATTTT,CASSPPSTDTQYF
16,TRBV12-3/TRBV12-4,-,TRBJ2-6,many,TGTGCCAGCAGTTCTCATTCACTATCCGGGGCCAACGTCCTGACTTTC,CASSSHSLSGANVLTF
21,TRBV20-1,TRBD1,TRBJ2-5,few,TGCAGTGCTAGAGATTTTGGGACAGGGCCTTCGTCCCTAATGTACCAAGAGACCCAGTACTTC,CSARDFGTGPSSLMYQETQYF
17,TRBV7-9,-,TRBJ1-5,few,TGTGCCAGCAGCCCCAGTGGGTCTGGTGCGAGCAATCAGCCCCAGCATTTT,CASSPSGSGASNQPQHF
14,TRBV14,-,TRBJ2-7,-,TGTGCCAGCAGTCTTGGGTGGGGGGACTACGAGCAGTACTTC,CASSLGWGDYEQYF